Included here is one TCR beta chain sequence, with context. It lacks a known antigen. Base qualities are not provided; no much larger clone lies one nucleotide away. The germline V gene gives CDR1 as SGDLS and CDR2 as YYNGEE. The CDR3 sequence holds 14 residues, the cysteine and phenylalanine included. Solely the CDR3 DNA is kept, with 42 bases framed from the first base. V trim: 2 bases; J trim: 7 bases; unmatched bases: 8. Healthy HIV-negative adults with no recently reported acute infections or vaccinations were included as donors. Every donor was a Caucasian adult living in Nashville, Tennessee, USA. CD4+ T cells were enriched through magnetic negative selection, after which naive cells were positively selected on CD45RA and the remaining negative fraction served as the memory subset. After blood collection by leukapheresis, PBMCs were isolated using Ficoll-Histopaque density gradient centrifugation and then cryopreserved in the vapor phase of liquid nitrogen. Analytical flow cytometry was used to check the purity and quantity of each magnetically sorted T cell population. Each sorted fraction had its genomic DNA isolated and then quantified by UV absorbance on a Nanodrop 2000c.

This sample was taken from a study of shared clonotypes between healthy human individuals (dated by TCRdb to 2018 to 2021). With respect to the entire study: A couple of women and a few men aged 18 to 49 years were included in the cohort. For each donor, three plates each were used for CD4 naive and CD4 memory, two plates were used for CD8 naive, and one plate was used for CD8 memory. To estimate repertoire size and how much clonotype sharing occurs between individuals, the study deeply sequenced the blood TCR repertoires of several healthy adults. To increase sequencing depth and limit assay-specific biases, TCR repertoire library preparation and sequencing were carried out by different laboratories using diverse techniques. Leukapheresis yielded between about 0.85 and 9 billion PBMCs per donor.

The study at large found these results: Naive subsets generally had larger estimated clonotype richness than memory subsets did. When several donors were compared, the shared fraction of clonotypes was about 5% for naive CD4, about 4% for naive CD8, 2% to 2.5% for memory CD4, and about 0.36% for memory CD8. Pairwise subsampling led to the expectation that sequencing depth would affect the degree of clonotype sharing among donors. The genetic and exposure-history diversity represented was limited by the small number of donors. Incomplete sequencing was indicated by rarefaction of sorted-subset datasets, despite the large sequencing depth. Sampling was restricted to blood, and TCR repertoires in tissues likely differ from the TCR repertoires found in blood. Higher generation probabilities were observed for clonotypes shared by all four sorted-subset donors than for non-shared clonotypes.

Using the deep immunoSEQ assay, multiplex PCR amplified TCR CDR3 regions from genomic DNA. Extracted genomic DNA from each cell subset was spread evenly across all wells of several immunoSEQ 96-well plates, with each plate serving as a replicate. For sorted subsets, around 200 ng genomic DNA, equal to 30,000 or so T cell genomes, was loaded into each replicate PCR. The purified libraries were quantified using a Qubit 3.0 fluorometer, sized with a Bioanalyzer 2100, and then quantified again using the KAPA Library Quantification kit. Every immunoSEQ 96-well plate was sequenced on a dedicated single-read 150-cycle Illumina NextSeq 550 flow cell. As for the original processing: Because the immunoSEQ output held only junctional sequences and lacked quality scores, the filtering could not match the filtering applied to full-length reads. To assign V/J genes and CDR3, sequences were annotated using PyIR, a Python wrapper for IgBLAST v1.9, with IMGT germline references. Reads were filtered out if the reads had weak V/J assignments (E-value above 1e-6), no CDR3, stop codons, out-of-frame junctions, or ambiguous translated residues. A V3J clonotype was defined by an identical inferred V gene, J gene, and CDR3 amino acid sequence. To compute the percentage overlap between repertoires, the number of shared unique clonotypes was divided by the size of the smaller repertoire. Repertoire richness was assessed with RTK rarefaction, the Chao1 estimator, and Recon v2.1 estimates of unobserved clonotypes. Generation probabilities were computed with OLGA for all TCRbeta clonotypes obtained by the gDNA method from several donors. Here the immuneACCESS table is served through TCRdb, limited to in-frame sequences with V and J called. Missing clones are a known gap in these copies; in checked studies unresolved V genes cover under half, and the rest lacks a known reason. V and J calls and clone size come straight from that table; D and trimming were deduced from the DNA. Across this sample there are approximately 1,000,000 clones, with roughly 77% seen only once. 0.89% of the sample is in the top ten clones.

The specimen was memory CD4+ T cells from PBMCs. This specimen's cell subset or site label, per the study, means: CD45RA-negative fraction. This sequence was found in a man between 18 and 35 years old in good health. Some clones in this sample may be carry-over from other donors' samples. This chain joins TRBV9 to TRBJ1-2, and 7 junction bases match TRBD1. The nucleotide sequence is TGTGCCAGCAGCGTCTCTCGGACAGGCTCTGGCTACACCTTC. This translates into CASSVSRTGSGYTF.